This entry is about one TCR beta chain. CDR1 and CDR2 from the germline V gene are LGHDT and YNNKEL (reference sequence). V dropped 8 bases and J dropped 0 bases, with 11 bases sitting between them. The CDR3 runs 13 residues. This sample is part of a study of blood T cell repertoires in COVID-19. Only in-frame clones appear in the TCRdb table, and some are missing; sequencing was by immunoSEQ multiplex PCR. Seen here are 75,000 to 95,000 clones, roughly 70% observed once, and the top ten hold around 24%. This TCR came from a woman in her fifties or sixties in a cohort sampled during active or convalescent COVID-19. Material for sequencing was peripheral blood. The gene calls are TRBV3-1 (or the pseudogene TRBV3-2) and TRBJ2-7, with D perhaps TRBD1 (5 bases). Written as DNA, the CDR3 is TGTGCCAGCGTCCCTGGGGCCTCCTACGAGCAGTACTTC. This translates into CASVPGASYEQYF.